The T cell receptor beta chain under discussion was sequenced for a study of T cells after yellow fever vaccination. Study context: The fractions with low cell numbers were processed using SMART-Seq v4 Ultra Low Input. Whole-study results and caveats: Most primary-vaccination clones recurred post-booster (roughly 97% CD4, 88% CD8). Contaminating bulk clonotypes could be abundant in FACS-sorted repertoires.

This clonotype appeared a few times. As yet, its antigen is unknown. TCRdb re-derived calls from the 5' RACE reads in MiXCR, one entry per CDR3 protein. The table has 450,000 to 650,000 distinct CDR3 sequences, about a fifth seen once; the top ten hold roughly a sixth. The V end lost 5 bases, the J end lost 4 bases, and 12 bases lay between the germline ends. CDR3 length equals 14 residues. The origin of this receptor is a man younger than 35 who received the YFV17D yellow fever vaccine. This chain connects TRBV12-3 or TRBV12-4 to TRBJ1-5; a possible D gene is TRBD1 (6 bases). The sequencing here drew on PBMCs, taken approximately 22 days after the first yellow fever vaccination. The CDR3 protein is CASSPRGRNQPQHF. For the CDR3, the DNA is TGTGCCAGCAGTCCCAGGGGCCGGAATCAGCCCCAGCATTTT.